This TCR beta chain is from a study of T cell responses to AZD1222 COVID-19 vaccine. TCRdb keeps only in-frame clones here, not all; method: immunoSEQ multiplex PCR. The repertoire holds about 120,000 clones, with 75% to 90% as singletons. The V gene's germline CDR1 is SGHDT and CDR2 YYEEEE. CDR3 length: 14 amino acids. V was trimmed by 1 base and J by 4 bases, leaving 12 bases between them. This chain uses TRBV5-6 with TRBJ2-7; D remains ambiguous. Specimen: peripheral blood, collected on day 0 of AZD1222 vaccination. The origin of this receptor is an adult in good health. Here the CDR3 reads CASSLYMSAYEQYF. CDR3 nucleotides: TGTGCCAGCAGCTTGTATATGTCAGCGTACGAGCAGTACTTC.